The next 14 T cell receptor beta chains were all read from a single sample in a study of blood T cell repertoires in COVID-19. The data were produced by immunoSEQ multiplex PCR, yet TCRdb's version contains in-frame clones alone and is incomplete. The sample carries approximately 290,000 clones, approximately 86% recorded once. What was sequenced was peripheral blood. These receptors were taken from a human donor with COVID-19, enrolled during active disease. The donor label of this sample is uncertain.

V gene TRBV7-2 combines with J gene TRBJ2-5; the match to TRBD1 covers 7 bases. Unmatched junction bases numbered 5, after V lost 1 base and J lost 6 bases. Germline V lookup: CDR1 SGHTA, CDR2 FQGNSA. This CDR3 has 14 amino acids. In nucleotides, the CDR3 is TGTGCCAGCAGCTTAGACAGGGGTAGAAAGACCCAGTACTTC. This encodes CASSLDRGRKTQYF.

This sequence joins TRBV7-2 and TRBJ2-4; 9 bases agree with TRBD2. The length of the CDR3 is 14 residues. Trimming cost V 5 bases and J 8 bases; bases outside gene matches: 7. Germline V gene lookup returns CDR1 SGHTA and CDR2 FQGNSA. The DNA for the CDR3 is TGTGCCAGCAGCGGGGTAGCGGGAGTAGACATTCAGTACTTC. This encodes CASSGVAGVDIQYF.

With respect to this clone: This CDR3 is also generated by other DNA sequences in the sample. This sequence joins TRBV6-1 and TRBJ1-5; possibly TRBD1 for D (5 bases). CDR1 and CDR2 (germline): MNHNS, SASEGT. Trimming took 2 bases from V and 7 from J, leaving 9 bases between them. The CDR3 is made up of 13 amino acids. The DNA for the CDR3 is TGTGCCAGCAGTGAACGGGGGGTCCAGCCCCAGCATTTT. Its protein is CASSERGVQPQHF.

This clone was found once. V is TRBV5-6 and J is TRBJ2-7; the match to TRBD2 covers 14 bases. The CDR3 covers 18 residues. CDR1 SGHDT and CDR2 YYEEEE come from the germline V gene. J was trimmed by 2 bases and V by 3 bases; bases with no gene match: 10. The CDR3 DNA reads TGTGCCAGCAGCTCTCCAAGGACTAGCGGGAGGACCGCCTACGAGCAGTACTTC. Translating gives CASSSPRTSGRTAYEQYF.

V and J are TRBV9 and TRBJ1-1, with a possible D match to TRBD1 (5 bases). V gave up 0 bases and J gave up 4 bases, with 7 bases separating them. The CDR3 sequence is 13 residues long. Per the germline V gene, CDR1 is SGDLS and CDR2 is YYNGEE. The CDR3 region is CASSVAQGTEAFF. In DNA form, the CDR3 reads TGTGCCAGCAGCGTAGCTCAGGGCACTGAAGCTTTCTTT.

This clone was picked up many times. J is TRBJ2-3 and V is TRBV28; tentatively, D is TRBD1 (6 bases). The CDR3 loop spans 19 amino acids. Trimming removed 3 bases from V and 2 bases from J, with 24 bases in between. The germline CDR1 and CDR2 sequences are MDHEN and SYDVKM. The CDR3 DNA follows: TGTGCCAGCAGTTTTTTTCTCTCTTTTAGGGGACAATTCACAGATACGCAGTATTTT. This sequence encodes CASSFFLSFRGQFTDTQYF.

This sequence joins TRBV18 and TRBJ1-1, with D possibly matching TRBD1 (6 bases). Trimming removed 3 bases from V and 0 bases from J, with 11 bases in between. CDR3 size: 15 residues. Germline V gene data show CDR1 as KGHSH and CDR2 as LQKENI. CDR3 nucleotides: TGTGCCAGCTCACCCCGTCCAGGGGTGAACACTGAAGCTTTCTTT. Its translation: CASSPRPGVNTEAFF.

The CDR3 is CASGFGTGGSYEQYF. The CDR3 DNA reads TGTGCCAGTGGTTTCGGGACAGGGGGATCCTACGAGCAGTACTTC. J is TRBJ2-7 and V is TRBV19; 11 bases line up with TRBD1. The CDR3 spans 15 residues. J was trimmed by 1 base and V by 8 bases; bases with no gene match: 7. Germline loops: CDR1 LNHDA, CDR2 SQIVND (reference sequence).

This sequence joins TRBV6-6 and TRBJ1-5; a weak D match, TRBD1 (6 bases). Germline values: CDR1 MNHNY, CDR2 SVGAGI (reference sequence). Trimming pared 2 bases from V and 6 bases from J, leaving 14 bases between. This CDR3 region has 15 residues. CDR3 protein: CASSYDLQGIQPQHF. The CDR3 DNA is TGTGCCAGCAGTTACGATTTACAGGGTATTCAGCCCCAGCATTTT.

The chain links TRBV6-5 to TRBJ1-2; D may be TRBD1 (6 bases). CDR1 MNHEY and CDR2 SVGAGI come from the germline V gene. CDR3 length: 14 amino acids. V was clipped by 5 bases and J by 4 bases, with 14 bases between them. The CDR3 protein is CASSPQQGSYGYTF. The CDR3 DNA is TGTGCCAGCAGTCCCCAACAGGGAAGCTATGGCTACACCTTC.

This chain links TRBV7-2 with TRBJ1-2; tentative D call: TRBD1 (5 bases). Looked up from germline, CDR1 is SGHTA and CDR2 is FQGNSA. The CDR3 consists of 15 residues. Trimming cost V 8 bases and J 4 bases, with 20 bases left between them. This chain's CDR3 is CASANTPQGAYGYTF. CDR3 bases: TGTGCCAGCGCCAATACCCCCCAGGGTGCCTATGGCTACACCTTC.

The gene calls are TRBV5-6 and TRBJ1-1, with D possibly matching TRBD1 (6 bases). Trimming took 5 bases from V and 11 from J, leaving 19 bases between them. The length of the CDR3 is 13 residues. CDR1 is SGHDT and CDR2 is YYEEEE in the germline V gene. As DNA, the CDR3 is TGTGCCAGCAGTCCCACAGGGTCCCCGGGGGCTTTCTTT. Its translation: CASSPTGSPGAFF.

The gene calls are TRBV7-3 and TRBJ2-1, with TRBD2 identical over 8 bases. This CDR3 spans 15 amino acids. Trimming cost V 2 bases and J 5 bases; bases outside gene matches: 5. Germline loops: CDR1 SGHTA, CDR2 FQGTGA. The CDR3, as DNA: TGTGCCAGCAGCTTACCGGGACTAGAAAACAATGAGCAGTTCTTC. Encoded protein: CASSLPGLENNEQFF.

This chain connects TRBV10-3 to TRBJ2-6; TRBD2 aligns across 7 bases. Germline CDR1 is ENHRY and CDR2 is SYGVKD. CDR3 length: 18 residues. V trimming: 0 bases; J trimming: 0 bases; junction bases outside the gene matches: 5. CDR3 nucleotide sequence: TGTGCCATCAGTGAGTCGGGAGTAGCGGGCTCTGGGGCCAACGTCCTGACTTTC. Translating gives CAISESGVAGSGANVLTF.